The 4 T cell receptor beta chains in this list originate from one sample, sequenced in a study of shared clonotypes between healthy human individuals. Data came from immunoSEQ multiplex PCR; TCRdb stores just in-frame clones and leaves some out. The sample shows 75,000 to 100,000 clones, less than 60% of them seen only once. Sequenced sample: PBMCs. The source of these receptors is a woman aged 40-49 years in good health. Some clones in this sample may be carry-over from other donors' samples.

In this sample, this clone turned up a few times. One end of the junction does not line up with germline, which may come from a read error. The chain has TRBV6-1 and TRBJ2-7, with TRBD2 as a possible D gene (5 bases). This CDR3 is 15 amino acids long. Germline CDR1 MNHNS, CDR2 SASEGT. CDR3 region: CDSSEHWESSYEQYF. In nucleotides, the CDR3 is TGTGACAGCAGTGAACATTGGGAGTCTTCCTACGAGCAGTACTTC.

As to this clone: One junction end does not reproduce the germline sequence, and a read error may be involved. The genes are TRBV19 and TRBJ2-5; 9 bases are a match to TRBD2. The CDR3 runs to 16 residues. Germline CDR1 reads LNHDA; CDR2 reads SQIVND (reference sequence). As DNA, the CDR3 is TGTGCCAGTAGTACCAGTAGGGGACTAGCCCAAAAGACCCAGTACTTC. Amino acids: CASSTSRGLAQKTQYF.

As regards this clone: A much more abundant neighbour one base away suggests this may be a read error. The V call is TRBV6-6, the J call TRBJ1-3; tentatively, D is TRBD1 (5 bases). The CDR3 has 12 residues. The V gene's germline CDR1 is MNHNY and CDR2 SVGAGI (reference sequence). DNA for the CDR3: TGTGCCAGCAGCCGCAGGGAAAACGCCATATATTTT. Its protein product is CASSRRENAIYF.

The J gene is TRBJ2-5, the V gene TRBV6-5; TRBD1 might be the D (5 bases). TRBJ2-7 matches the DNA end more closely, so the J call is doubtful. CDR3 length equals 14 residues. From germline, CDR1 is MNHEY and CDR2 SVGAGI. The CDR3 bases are TGTGCCAGCAGTAACGGACGGTGGGGCAACGAGCAGTACTTC. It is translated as CASSNGRWGNEQYF.